This T cell receptor (beta chain) was retrieved from a study of blood T cell repertoires in COVID-19. For the study at large: Collection of acute and convalescent COVID-19 samples took place in the United States, Italy and Spain. Sample material is recorded as cDNA or gDNA derived from T cells, B-cell-depleted T cells, or PBMCs.

Only in-frame clones appear in the TCRdb table, and some are missing; sequencing was by immunoSEQ multiplex PCR. Of roughly 70,000 clones listed, around nine tenths are singletons. Germline V lookup: CDR1 LNHDA, CDR2 SQIVND (reference sequence). Trimming removed 9 bases from V and 2 bases from J, with 17 bases in between. CDR3 length: 16 residues. Sequenced input: peripheral blood. The receptor's source is a man aged 50-60 years with acute or convalescent COVID-19. The rearrangement links TRBV19 to TRBJ2-6; maybe TRBD1 (5 bases). CDR3 sequence reads: CASNRGAGAGANVLTF. CDR3 coding DNA: TGTGCCAGCAACCGTGGGGCTGGGGCTGGGGCCAACGTCCTGACTTTC. Variable domain in full (rest from reference TRBV19 and TRBJ2-6): DGGITQSPKYLFRKEGQNVTLSCEQNLNHDAMYWYRQDPGQGLRLIYYSQIVNDFQKGDIAEGYSVSREKKESFPLTVTSAQKNPTAFYLCASNRGAGAGANVLTFGAGSRLTVL.